A single sample gave rise to the 30 T cell receptor beta chains below, sequenced in a study of cytomegalovirus exposure and HLA in healthy donors. TCRdb keeps only in-frame clones here, not all; method: immunoSEQ multiplex PCR. The sample yields some 170,000 clones, approximately 86% seen once. The sequenced material came from PBMCs. The receptors derive from a man aged 25 to 40 in good health and CMV-seropositive.

The rearrangement joins TRBV6-5 to TRBJ1-2; the D is unclear. The V gene lost 0 bases and the J gene lost 2 bases, with 4 bases spanning the gap. This CDR3 contains 13 residues. In germline, CDR1 is MNHEY, CDR2 SVGAGI. The CDR3 region has the DNA TGTGCCAGCAGTTACTCATACAACTATGGCTACACCTTC. Translated: CASSYSYNYGYTF.

The CDR3 is CASSPPGLVSPLHF. The CDR3 nucleotides read TGTGCCAGCAGCCCCCCGGGACTGGTTTCACCCCTCCACTTT. The chain combines TRBV21-1 with TRBJ1-6. TRBV21-1 corresponds to a pseudogene. The CDR3 length is 14 residues.

This chain links TRBV9 with TRBJ2-7; 7 bases are shared with TRBD1. The CDR3 runs 15 residues. Germline V lookup: CDR1 SGDLS, CDR2 YYNGEE. The V and J ends lost 0 bases and 0 bases, in that order; junction bases with no gene match: 3. The CDR3 DNA follows: TGTGCCAGCAGCGTAGGGAGACAGGGCTCCTACGAGCAGTACTTC. Its translation: CASSVGRQGSYEQYF.

The rearrangement uses TRBV9 and TRBJ2-1; 11 nucleotides line up with TRBD2. J lost 4 bases, V lost 3 bases, and 6 bases had no gene match. Germline CDR1 and CDR2: SGDLS and YYNGEE. The CDR3 covers 16 residues. Here the CDR3 reads CASSAVGTSGYNEQFF. For the CDR3, the DNA is TGTGCCAGCAGCGCCGTCGGGACTAGCGGTTACAATGAGCAGTTCTTC.

This clone appeared once. The chain recombines TRBV5-1 with TRBJ2-1; no clear D. Germline CDR1 is SGHRS and CDR2 is YFSETQ. There are 15 residues in the CDR3. Trimming took off 1 base at V and 4 bases at J, with 12 bases between the two ends. The CDR3 spells CASSLNFGDYNEQFF. The CDR3 nucleotides read TGCGCCAGCAGCTTGAATTTCGGCGATTACAATGAGCAGTTCTTC. Full variable domain (missing parts from reference TRBV5-1 and TRBJ2-1): KAGVTQTPRYLIKTRGQQVTLSCSPISGHRSVSWYQQTPGQGLQFLFEYFSETQRNKGNFPGRFSGRQFSNSRSEMNVSTLELGDSALYLCASSLNFGDYNEQFFGPGTRLTVL.

J is TRBJ2-5 and V is TRBV7-9, with D perhaps matching TRBD1 (6 bases). The CDR3 covers 12 residues. V gave up 8 bases and J gave up 1 base, with 8 bases separating them. The germline V gene encodes CDR1 SEHNR and CDR2 FQNEAQ (reference sequence). CDR3 in amino acids: CASLGGQETQYF. The CDR3, as DNA: TGTGCCAGCCTAGGGGGCCAAGAGACCCAGTACTTC.

This clone was counted once. The chain joins TRBV7-9 to TRBJ2-3, with 7 bases identical to TRBD1. The CDR3 extends over 15 amino acids. V trimming: 2 bases; J trimming: 2 bases; junction bases outside the gene matches: 4. Germline assignment: CDR1 SEHNR and CDR2 FQNEAQ (reference sequence). CDR3 loop: CASSLIGQDTDTQYF. CDR3 nucleotide sequence: TGTGCCAGCAGCTTAATCGGACAGGACACAGATACGCAGTATTTT.

This clone was observed a single time. The chain combines TRBV4-2 with TRBJ2-7; weak D call: TRBD1 (5 bases). This CDR3 spans 16 amino acids. V was trimmed by 2 bases and J by 4 bases, leaving 18 bases between them. The V gene's germline CDR1 is LGHNA and CDR2 YNFKEQ. The CDR3 region is CASSQPPGGRAYEQYF. The CDR3 coding sequence is TGTGCCAGCAGCCAACCCCCCGGCGGCAGGGCTTACGAGCAGTACTTC.

This sequence joins TRBV5-1 and TRBJ2-1; 7 bases are a match to TRBD2. CDR1 SGHRS and CDR2 YFSETQ come from the germline V gene. V was pared by 4 bases and J by 7 bases, with 2 bases of the junction left unmatched. This CDR3 comprises 12 residues. CDR3 bases: TGCGCCAGCAGCATTAGCGGGAATGAGCAGTTCTTC. Protein product: CASSISGNEQFF.

The chain employs TRBV4-2 and TRBJ1-4, with D tentatively TRBD1 (6 bases). V shed 1 base and J shed 6 bases, with 15 bases lying between them. Per germline, CDR1 LGHNA and CDR2 YNFKEQ. This CDR3 comprises 16 residues. CDR3: CASSQAATGYDEKLFF. The CDR3 DNA sequence: TGTGCCAGCAGCCAAGCCGCCACAGGGTATGATGAAAAACTGTTTTTT.

This clone was recorded a few times. The rearrangement links TRBV7-2 to TRBJ2-7, with D uncertain. CDR3 size: 13 residues. With 5 bases removed from V and 0 bases from J, the gap between germline ends came to 8 bases. Per germline, CDR1 SGHTA and CDR2 FQGNSA. CDR3 amino acids: CASSAASSYEQYF. In nucleotides, the CDR3 is TGTGCCAGCAGCGCGGCGAGCTCCTACGAGCAGTACTTC.

This chain joins TRBV6-6 and TRBJ2-1, with D maybe TRBD1 (6 bases). Trimming took off 0 bases at V and 4 bases at J, with 7 bases between the two ends. Germline loops: CDR1 MNHNY, CDR2 SVGAGI (reference sequence). The CDR3 is 14 residues long. This chain's CDR3 is CASSYSRGYNEQFF. In DNA, the CDR3 is TGTGCCAGCAGTTACTCGAGGGGGTACAATGAGCAGTTCTTC.

A few counts support this clone. The chain has TRBV29-1 and TRBJ2-5, with D hard to call. CDR1 SQVTM and CDR2 ANQGSEA come from the germline V gene. The CDR3 consists of 11 residues. The V end was cut by 5 bases, the J end by 5 bases, with 9 bases between. The CDR3 protein is CSVSVWETQYF. The DNA for the CDR3 is TGCAGCGTTTCGGTCTGGGAGACCCAGTACTTC.

The chain couples TRBV28 to TRBJ2-7; D might be TRBD1 (5 bases). Per germline, CDR1 MDHEN and CDR2 SYDVKM. This CDR3 has 14 residues. Trimming stripped 3 bases from V and 4 bases from J, with 13 bases between. CDR3 DNA: TGTGCCAGCAGTTTCCGACAGATTCAGTACGAGCAGTACTTC. Its protein product is CASSFRQIQYEQYF. Together with reference TRBV28 and TRBJ2-7, the CDR3 gives the full variable domain: DVKVTQSSRYLVKRTGEKVFLECVQDMDHENMFWYRQDPGLGLRLIYFSYDVKMKEKGDIPEGYSVSREKKERFSLILESASTNQTSMYLCASSFRQIQYEQYFGPGTRLTVT.

This chain connects TRBV19 to TRBJ2-7; 11 bases align to TRBD1. The ends lost 5 bases at V and 4 bases at J; junction bases unmatched: 13. The CDR3 runs to 17 residues. Germline V gene lookup returns CDR1 LNHDA and CDR2 SQIVND (reference sequence). In DNA, the CDR3 is TGTGCCAGTAGTGATCCCAGGACAGGGGGCGATCGTTACGAGCAGTACTTC. This gives the protein CASSDPRTGGDRYEQYF.

This sequence joins TRBV2 and TRBJ2-1; D is perhaps TRBD1 (5 bases). V lost 7 bases and J 7 bases, leaving 17 bases between the germline ends. The germline V gene encodes CDR1 SNHLY and CDR2 FYNNEI. The CDR3 covers 14 residues. This CDR3 is CASIGAYNVNEQFF. CDR3 nucleotides: TGTGCCAGCATAGGGGCGTATAACGTAAATGAGCAGTTCTTC.

The rearrangement uses TRBV7-3 and TRBJ2-7; D might be TRBD1 (6 bases). V was trimmed by 4 bases and J by 7 bases, leaving 14 bases between them. The CDR3 length is 13 residues. From germline, CDR1 is SGHTA and CDR2 FQGTGA. CDR3 residues: CASSSQGNVEQYF. Here the CDR3 DNA reads TGTGCCAGCAGCTCCCAGGGGAATGTTGAGCAGTACTTC. The whole variable domain, remainder taken from reference TRBV7-3 and TRBJ2-7, is GAGVSQTPSNKVTEKGKYVELRCDPISGHTALYWYRQSLGQGPEFLIYFQGTGAADDSGLPNDRFFAVRPEGSVSTLKIQRTERGDSAVYLCASSSQGNVEQYFGPGTRLTVT.

The chain uses TRBV19 and TRBJ1-2; D unresolved. The V end lost 4 bases, the J end lost 8 bases, and 17 bases lay between the germline ends. This CDR3 has 14 amino acids. The germline V gene encodes CDR1 LNHDA and CDR2 SQIVND (reference sequence). CDR3 sequence: CASSTASTAMGYTF. The CDR3 DNA follows: TGTGCCAGTAGTACAGCGTCGACGGCTATGGGCTACACCTTC.

This clone was observed a few times. The V call is TRBV6-5, the J call TRBJ2-7; 8 nucleotides match TRBD2. CDR3 size: 14 residues. Per germline, CDR1 MNHEY and CDR2 SVGAGI. The ends lost 4 bases at V and 2 bases at J; junction bases unmatched: 4. The DNA of the CDR3 is TGTGCCAGCAGTTGGGCGGGAGGCCCCTACGAGCAGTACTTC. As protein: CASSWAGGPYEQYF.

This clone was observed a few times. The V gene is TRBV19, the J gene TRBJ1-1; D gene unclear. The germline V and J ends were trimmed by 7 bases and 0 bases, with 6 bases remaining between them. The length of the CDR3 is 12 residues. The germline CDR1 and CDR2 sequences are LNHDA and SQIVND (reference sequence). This CDR3 reads CASTSMNTEAFF. The CDR3 nucleotides are TGTGCCAGTACCAGCATGAACACTGAAGCTTTCTTT.

Concerning this clone itself: This CDR3 is also generated by other DNA sequences in the sample. This sequence joins TRBV6-6 and TRBJ2-1; 7 bases are a match to TRBD2. V lost 6 bases to trimming and J lost 1 base; unmatched junction nucleotides: 3. Germline values: CDR1 MNHNY, CDR2 SVGAGI (reference sequence). The CDR3 is 14 residues long. The CDR3, as DNA: TGTGCCAGCAGCCCCGGGGGGTCCTACAATGAGCAGTTCTTC. Protein: CASSPGGSYNEQFF.

The DNA of the CDR3 is TGTGCCTGGAGTAGACAGGGAGGGAAGCAGCCCCAGCATTTT. The encoded protein is CAWSRQGGKQPQHF. The chain links TRBV30 to TRBJ1-5; the match to TRBD1 covers 7 bases. The V and J ends lost 2 bases and 7 bases, in that order; junction bases with no gene match: 8. CDR1 is GTSNPN and CDR2 is SVGIG in the germline V gene (reference sequence). There are 14 residues in the CDR3.

The chain is built from TRBV5-1 and TRBJ2-7; no definite D call. V was trimmed by 2 bases and J by 12 bases, leaving 15 bases between them. Germline V gene data show CDR1 as SGHRS and CDR2 as YFSETQ. The length of the CDR3 is 12 residues. This chain's CDR3 is CASSFAENRGYF. Here the CDR3 DNA reads TGCGCCAGCAGCTTTGCAGAGAATAGAGGGTACTTC.

The chain recombines TRBV5-1 with TRBJ2-7, with 8 bases aligning to TRBD1. Germline-derived CDR1 and CDR2 are SGHRS and YFSETQ. The CDR3 has 15 residues. V trimming: 3 bases; J trimming: 5 bases; junction bases outside the gene matches: 10. CDR3 sequence (DNA): TGCGCCAGCAGCTCAACAGGGGGAGTAAGGGACGAGCAGTACTTC. Translation gives CASSSTGGVRDEQYF.

This chain joins TRBV7-8 and TRBJ2-1; D is uncertain. Germline values: CDR1 SGHVS, CDR2 FQNEAQ. The CDR3 sequence is 16 residues long. The V and J ends lost 2 bases and 7 bases respectively, with 18 bases between them. The CDR3 protein is CASSLSLWANKNEQFF. Here the CDR3 DNA reads TGTGCCAGCAGCTTATCCCTATGGGCAAACAAAAATGAGCAGTTCTTC. The variable domain in full, with the rest retrieved from reference TRBV7-8 and TRBJ2-1, is GAGVSQSPRYKVAKRGQDVALRCDPISGHVSLFWYQQALGQGPEFLTYFQNEAQLDKSGLPSDRFFAERPEGSVSTLKIQRTQQEDSAVYLCASSLSLWANKNEQFFGPGTRLTVL.

The gene calls are TRBV5-1 and TRBJ2-1; D is tentatively TRBD1 or TRBD2 (5 bases each). The CDR3 has 14 amino acids. The germline V and J ends were trimmed by 3 bases and 0 bases, with 7 bases remaining between them. Germline values: CDR1 SGHRS, CDR2 YFSETQ. In DNA form, the CDR3 reads TGCGCCAGCAGCTGGGGGAACTCCTACAATGAGCAGTTCTTC. This translates into CASSWGNSYNEQFF.

This clone was detected once. The J gene is TRBJ2-1, the V gene TRBV9; 8 bases match TRBD2. Trimming cost V 4 bases and J 7 bases; bases outside gene matches: 13. The CDR3 has 16 residues. Germline V gives CDR1 SGDLS, CDR2 YYNGEE. The CDR3 DNA follows: TGTGCCAGCAGCCCCGGGACCGGAGCGGGAGCTAATGAGCAGTTCTTC. Its translation: CASSPGTGAGANEQFF.

This clone was counted ten times or more. The gene calls are TRBV29-1 and TRBJ2-7; 10 bases agree with TRBD2. The CDR3 extends over 16 amino acids. Germline CDR1 reads SQVTM; CDR2 reads ANQGSEA. After removal of 6 bases from V and 2 bases from J, the junction contained 13 bases not matched to a gene. CDR3 nucleotides: TGCAGCGTCCGGGGGTCTAGCGGGAGCCACACCTACGAGCAGTACTTC. It translates to CSVRGSSGSHTYEQYF.

V gene TRBV28 combines with J gene TRBJ2-7; D uncertain. The CDR3 runs to 12 residues. In germline, CDR1 is MDHEN, CDR2 SYDVKM. V was clipped by 5 bases and J by 5 bases, with 10 bases between them. Here the CDR3 DNA reads TGTGCCAGCAGTGTCTCCTCGGACGAGCAGTACTTC. Its protein is CASSVSSDEQYF.

The chain is built from TRBV10-3 and TRBJ1-2, with D possibly TRBD1 on 5 matching bases. Looked up from germline, CDR1 is ENHRY and CDR2 is SYGVKD. CDR3 length: 15 residues. V was clipped by 4 bases and J by 4 bases, with 16 bases between them. The DNA for the CDR3 is TGTGCCATCAGTGGGGGCCTGGGGGAGGCCTATGGCTACACCTTC. Amino acids: CAISGGLGEAYGYTF.